The following is a TCR beta chain sequence with its context. What it binds is unknown. The PCR ran on 60 Vbeta and 13 Jbeta primers. Profiling relied on immunoSEQ multiplex PCR, and the TCRdb table lists in-frame clones only, not all of them. The sample carries about 170,000 clones, approximately 80% recorded once. This sample stems from a study of cytomegalovirus exposure and HLA in healthy donors. Study outcomes and limitations: The authors judged a highly shared variant cluster likely a sequencing artifact. Later analysis showed TCR association rates varying by HLA locus, highest for DRB1 and lowest for HLA-C. Relative to equally common others, HLA-associated TCR beta chains showed greater clonal expansion in a later analysis.

Germline values: CDR1 MNHEY, CDR2 SVGAGI. The length of the CDR3 is 13 residues. Between the trimmed V and J ends, which lost 7 bases and 4 bases, there was a span of 13 bases. V gene TRBV6-5 combines with J gene TRBJ1-2; maybe TRBD1 (6 bases). The receptor comes from a female donor in good health and CMV-seronegative. The specimen was PBMCs. Here the CDR3 reads CASMGAHFYGYTF. The CDR3 coding sequence is TGTGCCAGCATGGGGGCCCACTTCTATGGCTACACCTTC.